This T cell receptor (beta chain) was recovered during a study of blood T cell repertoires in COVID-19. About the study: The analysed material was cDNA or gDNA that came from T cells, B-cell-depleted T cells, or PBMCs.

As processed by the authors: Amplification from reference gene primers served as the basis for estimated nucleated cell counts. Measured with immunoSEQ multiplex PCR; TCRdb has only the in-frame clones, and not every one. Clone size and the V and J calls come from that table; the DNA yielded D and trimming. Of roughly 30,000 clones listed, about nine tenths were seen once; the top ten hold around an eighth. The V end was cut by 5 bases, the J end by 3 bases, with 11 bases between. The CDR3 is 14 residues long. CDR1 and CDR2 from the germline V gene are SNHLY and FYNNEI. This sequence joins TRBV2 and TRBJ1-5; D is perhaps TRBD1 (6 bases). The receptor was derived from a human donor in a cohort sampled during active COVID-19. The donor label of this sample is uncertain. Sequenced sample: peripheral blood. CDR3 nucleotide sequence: TGTGCCAGCAGTAACGACAGGCTCAATCAGCCCCAGCATTTT. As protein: CASSNDRLNQPQHF.